The 20 T cell receptor beta chains below all came from one sample that was sequenced in a study of blood T cell repertoires in COVID-19. TCRdb's table, derived via immunoSEQ multiplex PCR, lists solely in-frame clones and lacks some. The sample yields over 450,000 clones, 80% to 90% seen once. Material for sequencing was peripheral blood. The receptors here all came from a young man with COVID-19, enrolled during active disease.

V gene TRBV18 combines with J gene TRBJ1-6; 8 nucleotides align to TRBD1. The V and J ends lost 2 bases and 10 bases, in that order; junction bases with no gene match: 7. The germline gives CDR1 KGHSH, CDR2 LQKENI. CDR3 size: 15 residues. This CDR3 reads CASSPTGQGQSPLHF. For the CDR3, the DNA is TGTGCCAGCTCACCAACCGGACAGGGCCAATCACCCCTCCACTTT.

The chain employs TRBV2 and TRBJ2-7; 7 bases match TRBD1. This CDR3 has 13 amino acids. Losses at the gene ends were 10 bases for V and 2 bases for J; bases not matched to a gene: 8. Per the germline V gene, CDR1 is SNHLY and CDR2 is FYNNEI. This CDR3 is CAILRDRAYEQYF. The CDR3 coding sequence is TGTGCCATACTAAGGGACAGAGCCTACGAGCAGTACTTC.

This rearrangement joins TRBV11-1 to TRBJ2-2; D ambiguous. Germline CDR1 and CDR2: SGHAT and FQDESV (reference sequence). This CDR3 spans 14 amino acids. V lost 5 bases and J lost 3, with 10 bases in between. CDR3 residues: CASSPDTYTGELFF. CDR3 bases: TGTGCCAGCAGCCCAGACACTTACACCGGGGAGCTGTTTTTT.

This clone was counted once. The chain has TRBV2 and TRBJ2-5; the D is unclear. There are 10 residues in the CDR3. The ends were cut back, 6 bases at V and 5 bases at J, with 4 bases in the middle. Germline V gene sequence: CDR1 SNHLY, CDR2 FYNNEI. CDR3 in DNA: TGTGCCAGCAGCGTTGAGACCCAGTACTTC. Translation: CASSVETQYF.

CDR3 nucleotides: TGTGCCAGCAGCTTAGCGGTGGGGGACACCTCTGGAAACACCATATATTTT. It is translated as CASSLAVGDTSGNTIYF. This chain connects TRBV7-6 to TRBJ1-3; a weak D match, TRBD1 (6 bases). Germline assignment: CDR1 SGHVS and CDR2 FNYEAQ. Trimming removed 0 bases at V and 0 bases at J, with 12 bases between. The CDR3 contains 17 residues.

The chain is built from TRBV5-1 and TRBJ1-2; TRBD1 is a possible D gene (5 bases). CDR3 size: 14 residues. The ends were cut back, 8 bases at V and 2 bases at J, with 16 bases in the middle. Germline values: CDR1 SGHRS, CDR2 YFSETQ. CDR3 amino acids: CASTQQEGNYGYTF. The DNA of the CDR3 is TGCGCCAGTACCCAACAGGAAGGAAACTATGGCTACACCTTC. Full variable domain (remainder filled in from reference TRBV5-1 and TRBJ1-2): KAGVTQTPRYLIKTRGQQVTLSCSPISGHRSVSWYQQTPGQGLQFLFEYFSETQRNKGNFPGRFSGRQFSNSRSEMNVSTLELGDSALYLCASTQQEGNYGYTFGSGTRLTVV.

V gene TRBV11-2 combines with J gene TRBJ2-6; D perhaps matches TRBD1 (6 bases). V lost 0 bases, J lost 3 bases, and 12 bases lay in between. This CDR3 has 17 amino acids. Germline lookup yields CDR1 SGHAT and CDR2 FQNNGV. Here the CDR3 DNA reads TGTGCCAGCAGCTTAGAAATATCCAGGGGTGGGGCCAACGTCCTGACTTTC. Protein product: CASSLEISRGGANVLTF. The full variable domain, its missing parts supplied by reference TRBV11-2 and TRBJ2-6, is EAGVAQSPRYKIIEKRQSVAFWCNPISGHATLYWYQQILGQGPKLLIQFQNNGVVDDSQLPKDRFSAERLKGVDSTLKIQPAKLEDSAVYLCASSLEISRGGANVLTFGAGSRLTVL.

V is TRBV18 and J is TRBJ1-1, with 10 bases lining up with TRBD1. This CDR3 is 19 amino acids long. From germline, CDR1 is KGHSH and CDR2 LQKENI. After removal of 2 bases from V and 3 bases from J, the junction contained 15 bases not matched to a gene. CDR3 amino acids: CASSPIGTRGTGVDTEAFF. CDR3 in DNA: TGTGCCAGCTCACCAATAGGGACGAGGGGGACAGGGGTGGACACTGAAGCTTTCTTT.

The rearrangement joins TRBV12-3 or TRBV12-4 to TRBJ2-5, with D possibly being TRBD1 (6 bases). V dropped 7 bases and J dropped 5 bases, with 14 bases sitting between them. The CDR3 loop spans 13 amino acids. CDR3 amino acids: CASTLDRRETQYF. The CDR3 nucleotides are TGTGCCAGCACCTTAGACAGGCGGGAGACCCAGTACTTC.

The chain employs TRBV10-3 and TRBJ2-7, with 7 bases fitting TRBD1. Germline V CDR1 and CDR2: ENHRY, SYGVKD. The CDR3 length is 12 residues. V lost 4 bases, J lost 6 bases, and 3 bases stayed unmatched. The CDR3 bases are TGTGCCATCAGTGGGGACAGTCCCGAGCAGTACTTC. Protein sequence: CAISGDSPEQYF.

The rearrangement joins TRBV12-3 or TRBV12-4 to TRBJ1-1, with D possibly TRBD1 on 6 matching bases. V was pared by 1 base and J by 8 bases, with 8 bases between. This CDR3 comprises 12 residues. CDR3: CASSLGDREAFF. CDR3 nucleotide sequence: TGTGCCAGCAGTTTAGGTGACAGGGAAGCTTTCTTT.

The count of this clone is one. V usage is TRBV5-5 and J usage is TRBJ2-2, with TRBD1 matching 9 bases. This CDR3 has 17 residues. Germline values: CDR1 SGHKS, CDR2 YYEKEE (reference sequence). V gave up 7 bases and J gave up 4 bases; unmatched junction bases: 14. The CDR3 bases are TGTGCCAGCCTCCCCCTACCGGGACAGGGATCCACCGGGGAGCTGTTTTTT. Protein product: CASLPLPGQGSTGELFF.

About this clone itself: Other DNA sequences in the sample encode the same CDR3. The chain combines TRBV19 with TRBJ1-1; TRBD1 might be the D (5 bases). Germline CDR1 and CDR2: LNHDA and SQIVND (reference sequence). The ends were cut back, 3 bases at V and 4 bases at J, with 9 bases in the middle. This CDR3 is 13 amino acids long. The DNA for the CDR3 is TGTGCCAGTAGTATCGGTCAGGGCACTGAAGCTTTCTTT. This gives the protein CASSIGQGTEAFF.

Of note for this clone: At the DNA level, this CDR3 is encoded by other sequences in the same sample as well. V usage is TRBV6-5 and J usage is TRBJ1-6; no clear D. The CDR3 runs 16 residues. V lost 0 bases and J 1 base, leaving 7 bases between the germline ends. CDR1 and CDR2 from the germline V gene are MNHEY and SVGAGI. The CDR3 region is CASSYSSSSYNSPLHF. The CDR3 DNA reads as TGTGCCAGCAGTTACTCGAGTTCTTCCTATAATTCACCCCTCCACTTT.

The chain has TRBV9 and TRBJ2-3; 11 bases are shared with TRBD2. The length of the CDR3 is 16 residues. Unmatched junction bases numbered 8, after V lost 3 bases and J lost 5 bases. The germline CDR1 and CDR2 sequences are SGDLS and YYNGEE. The CDR3 loop is CASSALTSGSRDTQYF. The CDR3 DNA follows: TGTGCCAGCAGCGCCCTCACTAGCGGGAGTAGAGATACGCAGTATTTT.

CDR3 sequence (DNA): TGTGCCAGCAGCTTGAGTACTAGTCCCTATGAGCAGTTCTTC. This encodes CASSLSTSPYEQFF. The chain joins TRBV7-9 to TRBJ2-1, with D perhaps TRBD2 (5 bases). Germline V gene sequence: CDR1 SEHNR, CDR2 FQNEAQ (reference sequence). The ends were cut back, 3 bases at V and 8 bases at J, with 14 bases in the middle. The CDR3 spans 14 residues.

The chain links TRBV5-6 to TRBJ2-7; no definite D call. Germline CDR1 and CDR2: SGHDT and YYEEEE. Trimming cost V 1 base and J 4 bases, with 3 bases left between them. The CDR3 spans 11 residues. The DNA for the CDR3 is TGTGCCAGCAGCTTGCAATACGAGCAGTACTTC. It encodes CASSLQYEQYF.

The V call is TRBV4-1, the J call TRBJ1-2, with 12 bases aligning to TRBD1. V dropped 4 bases and J dropped 6; count of bases not matched to a gene: 6. This CDR3 has 15 residues. CDR1 is MGHRA, CDR2 YSYEKL, per germline. The CDR3 bases are TGCGCCAGCAGCCCGGGACAGGGGGCTTTAAATGGCTACACCTTC. Translated, it gives CASSPGQGALNGYTF.

As DNA, the CDR3 is TGTGCCAGCAGTGAAGACAGTAACAATCAGCCCCAGCATTTT. Its translation: CASSEDSNNQPQHF. V and J are TRBV2 and TRBJ1-5; D gene uncertain. Trimming stripped 1 base from V and 3 bases from J, with 7 bases between. The CDR3 runs to 14 residues. Germline CDR1 and CDR2: SNHLY and FYNNEI.

This clone was picked up many times. V gene TRBV10-2 combines with J gene TRBJ2-7; 8 nucleotides agree with TRBD1. Trimming took 6 bases from V and 6 from J; bases not matched to a gene: 1. The CDR3 sequence is 11 residues long. Germline CDR1 WSHSY, CDR2 SAAADI. The CDR3 DNA reads as TGCGCCAGCAGGACAGGGGTCGAGCAGTACTTC. The encoded protein is CASRTGVEQYF.